These T cell receptor beta chains were read from a single sample in a study of regulatory T cells in long-lasting Graves disease. One entry per CDR3 protein, called by TCRdb with MiXCR from the multiplex PCR reads. Of around 360,000 distinct CDR3 sequences listed, under 20% are singletons. Separately, the same data were catalogued under a study of T cells in Graves' hyperthyroidism and ophthalmopathy.

The material sequenced was peripheral blood mononuclear cells (PBMCs), taken at new diagnosis, from a patient treated with antithyroid drugs. These receptors all stem from a woman aged 18 to 35 with Graves disease. The CDR3 runs from the conserved cysteine through the conserved F or W. The D gene is left open where the match is weak. Part of the rows lack a size; the others show once, few, many or a class for expanded clones.

>TRBJ1-2|many|TRBV12-3/TRBV12-4|TRBD1
CASSRGTVAYGYTF
TGTGCCAGCAGCCGCGGGACAGTTGCCTATGGCTACACCTTC
>TRBJ2-4|few|TRBV29-1|-
CSVGAGRNIQYF
TGCAGCGTTGGGGCAGGGAGAAACATTCAGTACTTC
>TRBJ2-7|many|TRBV7-9|-
CASSGTGGGTSGEQYF
TGTGCCAGCAGCGGGACGGGGGGCGGGACCTCGGGCGAGCAGTACTTC
>TRBJ1-1|many|TRBV19|-
CASSIGNTEAFF
TGTGCCAGCAGCATTGGGAACACTGAAGCTTTCTTT
>TRBJ2-3|many|TRBV5-6|TRBD1
CASSIPGQGSTDTQYF
TGTGCCAGCAGCATACCGGGACAGGGAAGCACAGATACGCAGTATTTT
>TRBJ2-7|many|TRBV28|TRBD2
CASSIAGGRSYEQYF
TGTGCCAGCAGCATAGCGGGCGGCCGAAGTTACGAGCAGTACTTC
>TRBJ2-3|-|TRBV10-3|TRBD2
CAISDRGTSGSTDTQYF
TGTGCCATCAGTGACAGAGGGACTAGCGGGAGTACAGATACGCAGTATTTT
>TRBJ2-3|many|TRBV18|-
CASSPSFAGPRSTDTQYF
TGTGCCAGCTCACCATCATTTGCGGGACCGCGGAGCACAGATACGCAGTATTTT
>TRBJ2-5|many|TRBV5-1|TRBD1
CASSEFGQGGKETQYF
TGCGCCAGCAGTGAATTCGGACAGGGGGGAAAAGAGACCCAGTACTTC
>TRBJ1-2|-|TRBV7-2|-
CASSLGPGANYGYTF
TGTGCCAGCAGCTTAGGTCCAGGGGCTAACTATGGCTACACCTTC
>TRBJ1-2|many|TRBV2|-
CASSDWVGGNYGYTF
TGTGCCAGCAGTGATTGGGTTGGAGGAAACTATGGCTACACCTTC
>TRBJ2-5|few|TRBV6-2/TRBV6-3|TRBD2
CASRTGTSGQETQYF
TGTGCCAGCAGGACCGGGACTAGCGGTCAAGAGACCCAGTACTTC
>TRBJ1-6|few|TRBV20-1|TRBD1
CSARDRTGRRLGSLHF
TGCAGTGCTAGAGATAGGACAGGGCGAAGATTAGGGTCCCTCCACTTT
>TRBJ1-1|many|TRBV3-1|-
CASSQGMTEAFF
TGTGCCAGCAGCCAGGGAATGACTGAAGCTTTCTTT
>TRBJ2-2|many|TRBV18|-
CASSRTGELFF
TGTGCCAGCAGTAGAACCGGGGAGCTGTTTTTT
>TRBJ2-7|many|TRBV11-2|TRBD1
CASSRLTGAPYEQYF
TGTGCCAGCAGCCGGCTGACAGGGGCACCCTACGAGCAGTACTTC
>TRBJ1-2|many|TRBV9|-
CASSVEEGRTNYGYTF
TGTGCCAGCAGCGTAGAGGAGGGACGGACTAACTATGGCTACACCTTC
>TRBJ1-4|few|TRBV5-1|-
CASSQTGLQEEKLFF
TGCGCCAGCAGCCAAACAGGGCTCCAAGAAGAAAAACTGTTTTTT
>TRBJ2-3|many|TRBV27|TRBD1
CASSLVQGAKDTQYF
TGTGCCAGCAGTTTAGTACAGGGGGCAAAAGATACGCAGTATTTT
>TRBJ2-3|many|TRBV12-3/TRBV12-4|TRBD2
CASSAPLGGRMGDTQYF
TGTGCCAGCAGTGCCCCCCTTGGCGGGAGGATGGGAGATACGCAGTATTTT
>TRBJ2-1|many|TRBV28|-
CASSAPEEQFF
TGTGCCAGCAGTGCCCCCGAGGAGCAGTTCTTC
>TRBJ2-1|many|TRBV3-1|-
CASSQDFIRSEQFF
TGTGCCAGCAGCCAAGACTTCATTCGGAGTGAGCAGTTCTTC
>TRBJ2-7|-|TRBV5-1|TRBD2
CASSPGLAGGQDEQYF
TGCGCCAGCAGCCCGGGACTAGCGGGAGGGCAAGACGAGCAGTACTTC
>TRBJ2-6|many|TRBV28|-
CASSLKKYSGANVLTF
TGTGCCAGCAGTTTAAAAAAATACTCTGGGGCCAACGTCCTGACTTTC
>TRBJ2-7|few|TRBV9|TRBD1
CASSVGPQGSYEQYF
TGTGCCAGCAGCGTAGGGCCACAGGGGTCCTACGAGCAGTACTTC
>TRBJ1-6|-|TRBV7-3|-
CASSSGVGGGSPLHF
TGTGCCAGCAGCTCCGGTGTAGGCGGCGGGTCACCCCTCCACTTT